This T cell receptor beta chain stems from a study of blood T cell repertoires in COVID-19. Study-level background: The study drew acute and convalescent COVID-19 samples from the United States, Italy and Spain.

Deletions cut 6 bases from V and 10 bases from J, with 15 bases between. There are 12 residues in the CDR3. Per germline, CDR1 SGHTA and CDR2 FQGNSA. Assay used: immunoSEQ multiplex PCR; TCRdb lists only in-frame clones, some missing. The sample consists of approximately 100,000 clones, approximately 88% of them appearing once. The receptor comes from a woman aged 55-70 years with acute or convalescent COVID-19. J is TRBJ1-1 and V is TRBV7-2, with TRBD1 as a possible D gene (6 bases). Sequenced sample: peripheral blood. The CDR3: CASRPTGRRAFF. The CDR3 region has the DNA TGTGCCAGCAGACCGACAGGAAGGCGAGCTTTCTTT.